Following are 4 T cell receptor beta chains from one sample sequenced in a study of blood T cell repertoires in COVID-19. The table came from immunoSEQ multiplex PCR; TCRdb's copy has only in-frame clones and leaves some out. The sample carries under 250,000 clones, around nine tenths recorded once. Sample: peripheral blood. These receptors were obtained from a woman aged 55-70 years with acute or convalescent COVID-19.

The chain uses TRBV19 and TRBJ1-2, with 7 bases matching TRBD1. Germline V gene data show CDR1 as LNHDA and CDR2 as SQIVND (reference sequence). J lost 4 bases, V lost 5 bases, and 10 bases had no gene match. The CDR3 sequence is 15 residues long. As DNA, the CDR3 is TGTGCCAGTAGTGACCAGGGGGTAGGTCCCTATGGCTACACCTTC. Translated: CASSDQGVGPYGYTF.

The gene calls are TRBV10-3 and TRBJ2-7; TRBD1 might be the D (6 bases). The CDR3 runs 15 residues. V was cut by 5 bases and J by 0 bases, with 14 bases left in between. From germline, CDR1 is ENHRY and CDR2 SYGVKD. CDR3 coding DNA: TGTGCCATCAGTTCAGGGGCTGCGATCTCCTACGAGCAGTACTTC. It translates to CAISSGAAISYEQYF.

The chain combines TRBV6-5 with TRBJ2-7; 8 nucleotides match TRBD2. Germline lookup yields CDR1 MNHEY and CDR2 SVGAGI. This CDR3 region has 13 residues. Trimming took 4 bases from V and 6 from J; bases not matched to a gene: 5. The CDR3 sequence: CASSLAGPGEQYF. The CDR3 DNA reads TGTGCCAGCAGTTTAGCGGGACCGGGCGAGCAGTACTTC.

A word on this clone: One junction end disagrees with the germline gene, perhaps due to a read error. The chain joins TRBV29-1 to TRBJ1-2; 7 nucleotides match TRBD1. The CDR3 length is 16 residues. Germline V gene lookup returns CDR1 SQVTM and CDR2 ANQGSEA. The CDR3 coding sequence is TGCAGCGTCGAAGCGATAAGGGCGGACACAGGGGCTGGCTACACCTTC. It yields the protein CSVEAIRADTGAGYTF.